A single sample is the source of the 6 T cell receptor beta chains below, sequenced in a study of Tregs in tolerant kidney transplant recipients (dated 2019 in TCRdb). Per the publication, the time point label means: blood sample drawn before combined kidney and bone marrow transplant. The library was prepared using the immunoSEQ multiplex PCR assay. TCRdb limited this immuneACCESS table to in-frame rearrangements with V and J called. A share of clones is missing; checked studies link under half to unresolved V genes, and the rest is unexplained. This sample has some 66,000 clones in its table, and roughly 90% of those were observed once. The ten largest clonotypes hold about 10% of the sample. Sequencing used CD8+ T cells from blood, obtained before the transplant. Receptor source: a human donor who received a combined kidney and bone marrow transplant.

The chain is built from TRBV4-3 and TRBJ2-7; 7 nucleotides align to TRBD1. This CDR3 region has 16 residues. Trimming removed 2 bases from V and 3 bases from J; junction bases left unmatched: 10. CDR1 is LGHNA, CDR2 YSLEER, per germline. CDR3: CASSQRMDRRYYEQYF. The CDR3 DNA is TGCGCCAGCAGCCAACGGATGGACAGGAGGTACTACGAGCAGTACTTC.

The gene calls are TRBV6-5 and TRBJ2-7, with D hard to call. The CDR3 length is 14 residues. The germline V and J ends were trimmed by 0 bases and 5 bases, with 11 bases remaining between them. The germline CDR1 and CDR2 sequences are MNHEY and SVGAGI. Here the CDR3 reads CASSYSSSPNEQYF. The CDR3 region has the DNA TGTGCCAGCAGTTACTCGAGCTCCCCTAACGAGCAGTACTTC.

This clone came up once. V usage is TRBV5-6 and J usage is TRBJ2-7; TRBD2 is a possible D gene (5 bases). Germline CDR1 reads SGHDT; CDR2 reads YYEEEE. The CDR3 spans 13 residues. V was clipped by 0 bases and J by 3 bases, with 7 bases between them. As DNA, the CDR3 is TGTGCCAGCAGCTTGGAGGGAGACTACGAGCAGTACTTC. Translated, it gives CASSLEGDYEQYF.

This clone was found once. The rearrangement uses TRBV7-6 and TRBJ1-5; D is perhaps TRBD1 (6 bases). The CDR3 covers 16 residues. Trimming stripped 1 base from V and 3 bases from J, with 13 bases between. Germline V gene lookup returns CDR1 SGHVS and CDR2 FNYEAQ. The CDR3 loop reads CASSLEGGGYNQPQHF. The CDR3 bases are TGTGCCAGCAGCTTAGAGGGGGGGGGTTACAATCAGCCCCAGCATTTT. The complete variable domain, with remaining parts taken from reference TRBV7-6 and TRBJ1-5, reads GAGVSQSPRYKVTKRGQDVALRCDPISGHVSLYWYRQALGQGPEFLTYFNYEAQQDKSGLPNDRFSAERPEGSISTLTIQRTEQRDSAMYRCASSLEGGGYNQPQHFGDGTRLSIL.

The CDR3 sequence: CASSQDIQANSYEQYF. As DNA, the CDR3 is TGTGCCAGCAGCCAAGATATACAGGCAAATTCCTACGAGCAGTACTTC. J is TRBJ2-7 and V is TRBV4-2; a possible D gene is TRBD1 (5 bases). The CDR3 runs 16 residues. Per germline, CDR1 LGHNA and CDR2 YNFKEQ. The ends were cut back, 0 bases at V and 1 base at J, with 13 bases in the middle.

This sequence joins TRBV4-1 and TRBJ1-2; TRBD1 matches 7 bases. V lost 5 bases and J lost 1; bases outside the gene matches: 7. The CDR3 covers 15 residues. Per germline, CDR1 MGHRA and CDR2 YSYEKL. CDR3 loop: CASSYRQGGNYGYTF. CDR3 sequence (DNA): TGCGCCAGCAGCTATAGACAGGGTGGTAACTATGGCTACACCTTC.